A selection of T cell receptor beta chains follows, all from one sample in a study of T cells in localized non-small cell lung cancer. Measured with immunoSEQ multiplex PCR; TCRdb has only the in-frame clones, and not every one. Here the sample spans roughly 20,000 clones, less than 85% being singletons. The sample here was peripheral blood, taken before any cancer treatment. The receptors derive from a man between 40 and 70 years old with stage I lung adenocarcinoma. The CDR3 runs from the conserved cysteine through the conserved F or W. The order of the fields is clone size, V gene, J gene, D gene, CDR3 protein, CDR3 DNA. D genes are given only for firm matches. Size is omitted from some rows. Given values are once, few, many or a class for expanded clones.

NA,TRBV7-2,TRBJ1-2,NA,CASSLLGAGDGYTF,TGTGCCAGCAGCTTATTGGGGGCGGGGGATGGCTACACCTTC
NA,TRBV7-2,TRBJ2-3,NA,CASSLAPGTDTQYF,TGTGCCAGCAGCTTAGCGCCGGGGACAGATACGCAGTATTTT
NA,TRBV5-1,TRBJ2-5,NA,CASSARYRRQETQYF,TGCGCCAGCAGCGCTAGGTACAGAAGACAAGAGACCCAGTACTTC
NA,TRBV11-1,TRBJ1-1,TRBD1,CASSSDRDTEAFF,TGTGCCAGCAGCTCGGACAGGGACACTGAAGCTTTCTTT
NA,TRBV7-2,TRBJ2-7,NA,CASSPRGSLGYEQYF,TGTGCCAGCAGCCCCAGAGGCAGTTTAGGCTACGAGCAGTACTTC
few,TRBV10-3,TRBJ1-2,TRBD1,CAISEAQGGHYGYTF,TGTGCCATCAGTGAGGCCCAGGGGGGCCACTATGGCTACACCTTC
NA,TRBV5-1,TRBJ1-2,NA,CASSLQVNNYGYTF,TGCGCCAGCAGCTTACAGGTGAATAACTATGGCTACACCTTC
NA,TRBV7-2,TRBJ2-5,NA,CASRLDVQGQTQYF,TGTGCCAGCAGATTAGACGTACAGGGCCAGACCCAGTACTTC
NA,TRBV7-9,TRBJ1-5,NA,CASSPIGFEPQHF,TGTGCCAGCAGCCCGATCGGGTTCGAGCCCCAGCATTTT
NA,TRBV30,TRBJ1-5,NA,CAWSVTSNQPQHF,TGTGCCTGGAGTGTAACCAGCAATCAGCCCCAGCATTTT
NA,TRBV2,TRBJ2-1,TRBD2,CASRKTSGGAIEQFF,TGTGCCAGCAGGAAGACTAGCGGGGGGGCGATTGAGCAGTTCTTC
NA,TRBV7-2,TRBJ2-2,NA,CASSLVVVGPTGELFF,TGTGCCAGCAGCTTAGTTGTTGTGGGCCCCACCGGGGAGCTGTTTTTT
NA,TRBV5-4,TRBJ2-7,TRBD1,CASRRTGVKDEQYF,TGTGCCAGCAGGCGGACAGGGGTAAAAGACGAGCAGTACTTC
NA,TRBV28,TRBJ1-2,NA,CASSQRTANFNGYTF,TGTGCCAGCAGCCAACGGACTGCCAACTTCAATGGCTACACCTTC
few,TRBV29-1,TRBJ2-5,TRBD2,CSVEGSNTGGGETQYF,TGCAGCGTTGAAGGTTCGAACACGGGAGGCGGGGAGACCCAGTACTTC
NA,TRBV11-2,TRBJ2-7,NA,CASSLVGASYEQYF,TGTGCCAGCAGCTTGGTGGGAGCGAGCTACGAGCAGTACTTC
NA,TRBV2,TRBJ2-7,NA,CASSDGGYTYEQYF,TGTGCCAGCAGTGATGGGGGATACACCTATGAGCAGTACTTC
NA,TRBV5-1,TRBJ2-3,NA,CASSFGGSDTQYF,TGCGCCAGCAGCTTCGGAGGATCCGATACGCAGTATTTT
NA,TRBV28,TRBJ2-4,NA,CASRSTRKNIQYF,TGTGCCAGCAGATCCACGAGGAAAAACATTCAGTACTTC
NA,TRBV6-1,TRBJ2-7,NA,CASSRTYEQYF,TGTGCCAGCAGCAGAACCTACGAGCAGTACTTC
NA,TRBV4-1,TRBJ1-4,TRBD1,CASSPNYRGGEKLFF,TGCGCCAGCAGCCCCAACTACAGGGGGGGTGAAAAACTGTTTTTT
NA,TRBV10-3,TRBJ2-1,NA,CAIGTARSYNEQFF,TGTGCCATCGGGACGGCTCGCTCCTACAATGAGCAGTTCTTC
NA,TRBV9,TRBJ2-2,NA,CASSAQQSGGELFF,TGTGCCAGCAGCGCCCAGCAGAGCGGCGGGGAGCTGTTTTTT
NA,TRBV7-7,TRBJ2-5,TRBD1,CASSLGGGGPQYF,TGTGCCAGCAGCTTAGGAGGGGGCGGGCCCCAGTACTTC
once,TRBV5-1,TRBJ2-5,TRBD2,CASRDSGGAQETQYF,TGCGCCAGCAGGGATAGCGGGGGGGCCCAAGAGACCCAGTACTTC
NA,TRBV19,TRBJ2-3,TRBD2,CASSTSWRENTDTQYF,TGTGCCAGTAGTACCTCATGGCGGGAGAACACAGATACGCAGTATTTT
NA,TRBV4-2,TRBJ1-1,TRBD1,CASSQVDRDNTEAFF,TGTGCCAGCAGCCAAGTCGACAGGGATAACACTGAAGCTTTCTTT
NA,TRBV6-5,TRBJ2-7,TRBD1,CASSRGQTSYEQYF,TGTGCCAGCAGTAGGGGACAGACCTCCTACGAGCAGTACTTC
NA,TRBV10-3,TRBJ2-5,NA,CAISPRDGETQYF,TGTGCCATCAGTCCGCGGGACGGAGAGACCCAGTACTTC
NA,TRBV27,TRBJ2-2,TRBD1,CASSTTTGFGELFF,TGTGCCAGCAGTACCACGACAGGGTTTGGGGAGCTGTTTTTT
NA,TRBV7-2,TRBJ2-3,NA,CASSLRDSTDTQYF,TGTGCCAGCAGCTTACGGGACAGCACAGATACGCAGTATTTT